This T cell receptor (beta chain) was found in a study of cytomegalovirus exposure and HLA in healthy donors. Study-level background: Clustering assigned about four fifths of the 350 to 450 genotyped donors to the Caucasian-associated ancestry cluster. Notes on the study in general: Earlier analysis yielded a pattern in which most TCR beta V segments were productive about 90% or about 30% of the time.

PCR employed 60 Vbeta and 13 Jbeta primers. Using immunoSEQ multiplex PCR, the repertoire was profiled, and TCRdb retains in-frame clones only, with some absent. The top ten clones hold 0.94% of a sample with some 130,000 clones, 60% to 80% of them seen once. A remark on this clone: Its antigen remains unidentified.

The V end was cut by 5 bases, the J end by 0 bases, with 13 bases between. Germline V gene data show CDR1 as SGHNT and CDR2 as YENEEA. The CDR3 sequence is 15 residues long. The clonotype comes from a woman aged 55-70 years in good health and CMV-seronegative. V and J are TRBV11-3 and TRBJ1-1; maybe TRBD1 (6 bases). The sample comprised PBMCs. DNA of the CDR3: TGTGCCAGCAGCCCCAGGACAGATCTGAACACTGAAGCTTTCTTT. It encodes CASSPRTDLNTEAFF.